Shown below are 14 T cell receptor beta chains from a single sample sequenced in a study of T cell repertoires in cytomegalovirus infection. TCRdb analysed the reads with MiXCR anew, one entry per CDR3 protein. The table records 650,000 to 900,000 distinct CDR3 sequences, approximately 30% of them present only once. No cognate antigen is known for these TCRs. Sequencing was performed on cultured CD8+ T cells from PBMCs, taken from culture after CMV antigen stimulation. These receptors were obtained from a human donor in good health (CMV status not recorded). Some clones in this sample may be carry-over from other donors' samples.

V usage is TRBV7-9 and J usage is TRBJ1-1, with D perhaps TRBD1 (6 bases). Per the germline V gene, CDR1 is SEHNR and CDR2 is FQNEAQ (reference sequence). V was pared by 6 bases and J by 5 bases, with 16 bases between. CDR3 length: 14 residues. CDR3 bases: TGTGCCAGCAGGCGGGAGGGGGGAAGGACTGAAGCTTTCTTT. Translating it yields CASRREGGRTEAFF.

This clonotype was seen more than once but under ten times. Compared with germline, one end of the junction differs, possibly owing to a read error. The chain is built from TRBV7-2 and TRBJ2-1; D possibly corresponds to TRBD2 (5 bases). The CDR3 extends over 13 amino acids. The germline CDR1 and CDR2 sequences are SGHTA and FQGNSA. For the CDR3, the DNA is TGTGCCAGCAGCTTAGGGACTGCAGGAACGAAGCTCTTC. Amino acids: CASSLGTAGTKLF.

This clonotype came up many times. CDR3 residues: CASSYSSSFVTDGAFF. CDR3 DNA sequence: TGTGCCAGCAGTTACTCGAGTAGTTTCGTGACGGATGGAGCTTTCTTT. This chain joins TRBV6-5 and TRBJ1-1; D uncertain. Trimming left V 0 bases short and J 10 bases short, with 21 bases between. The CDR3 sequence is 16 residues long. CDR1 is MNHEY and CDR2 is SVGAGI in the germline V gene.

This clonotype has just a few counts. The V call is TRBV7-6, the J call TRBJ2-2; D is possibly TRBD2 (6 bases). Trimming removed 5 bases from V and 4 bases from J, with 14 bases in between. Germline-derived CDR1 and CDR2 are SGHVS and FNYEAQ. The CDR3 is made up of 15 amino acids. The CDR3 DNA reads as TGTGCCAGCAGCCCTCCCGGGAGTATCACCGGGGAGCTGTTTTTT. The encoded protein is CASSPPGSITGELFF. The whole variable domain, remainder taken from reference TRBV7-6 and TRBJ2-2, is GAGVSQSPRYKVTKRGQDVALRCDPISGHVSLYWYRQALGQGPEFLTYFNYEAQQDKSGLPNDRFSAERPEGSISTLTIQRTEQRDSAMYRCASSPPGSITGELFFGEGSRLTVL.

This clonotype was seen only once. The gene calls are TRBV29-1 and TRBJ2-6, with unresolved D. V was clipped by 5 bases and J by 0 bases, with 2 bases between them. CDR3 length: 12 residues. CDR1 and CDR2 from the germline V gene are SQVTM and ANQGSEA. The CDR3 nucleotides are TGCAGCGTTTGCTCTGGGGCCAACGTCCTGACTTTC. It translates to CSVCSGANVLTF.

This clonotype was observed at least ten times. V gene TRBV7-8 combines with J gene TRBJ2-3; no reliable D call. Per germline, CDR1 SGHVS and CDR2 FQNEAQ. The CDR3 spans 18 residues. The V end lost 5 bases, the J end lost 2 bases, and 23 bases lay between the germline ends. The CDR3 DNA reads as TGTGCCAGCAGCCTTGACCCTTCAAAAGTACGTGACACAGATACGCAGTATTTT. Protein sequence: CASSLDPSKVRDTDTQYF.

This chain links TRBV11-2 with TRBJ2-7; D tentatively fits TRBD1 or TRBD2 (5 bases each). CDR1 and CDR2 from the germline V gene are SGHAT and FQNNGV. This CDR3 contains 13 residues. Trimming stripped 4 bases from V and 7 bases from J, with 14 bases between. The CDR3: CASSSGTNREQYF. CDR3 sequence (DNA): TGTGCCAGCAGCTCCGGGACCAACCGGGAGCAGTACTTC.

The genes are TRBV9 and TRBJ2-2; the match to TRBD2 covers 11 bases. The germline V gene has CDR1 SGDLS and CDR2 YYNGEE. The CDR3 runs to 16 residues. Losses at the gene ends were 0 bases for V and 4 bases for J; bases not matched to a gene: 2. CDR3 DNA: TGTGCCAGCAGCGTAGTAGCGGGGGGGCTCACCGGGGAGCTGTTTTTT. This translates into CASSVVAGGLTGELFF.

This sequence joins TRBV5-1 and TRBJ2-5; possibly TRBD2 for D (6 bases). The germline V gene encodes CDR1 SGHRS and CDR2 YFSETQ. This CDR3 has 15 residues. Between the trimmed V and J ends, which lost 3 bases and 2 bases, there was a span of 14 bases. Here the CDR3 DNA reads TGCGCCAGCAGCTCATTGTTGGGGGGACAAGAGACCCAGTACTTC. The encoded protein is CASSSLLGGQETQYF. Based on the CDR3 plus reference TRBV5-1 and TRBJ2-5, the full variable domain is KAGVTQTPRYLIKTRGQQVTLSCSPISGHRSVSWYQQTPGQGLQFLFEYFSETQRNKGNFPGRFSGRQFSNSRSEMNVSTLELGDSALYLCASSSLLGGQETQYFGPGTRLLVL.

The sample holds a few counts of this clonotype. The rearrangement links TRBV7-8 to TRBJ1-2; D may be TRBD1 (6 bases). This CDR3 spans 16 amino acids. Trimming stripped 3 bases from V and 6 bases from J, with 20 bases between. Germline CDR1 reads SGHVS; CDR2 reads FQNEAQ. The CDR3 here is CASSFLYQGHADGYTF. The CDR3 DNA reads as TGTGCCAGCAGCTTCCTGTATCAGGGGCACGCAGATGGCTACACCTTC.

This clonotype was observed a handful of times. The CDR3 loop reads CASSERGGTYNEQFF. The CDR3 region has the DNA TGTGCCAGCAGCGAGCGGGGGGGCACCTACAATGAGCAGTTCTTC. The gene calls are TRBV7-3 and TRBJ2-1; 10 bases align to TRBD2. V trimming: 5 bases; J trimming: 2 bases; junction bases outside the gene matches: 3. The CDR3 sequence is 15 residues long. Germline loops: CDR1 SGHTA, CDR2 FQGTGA.

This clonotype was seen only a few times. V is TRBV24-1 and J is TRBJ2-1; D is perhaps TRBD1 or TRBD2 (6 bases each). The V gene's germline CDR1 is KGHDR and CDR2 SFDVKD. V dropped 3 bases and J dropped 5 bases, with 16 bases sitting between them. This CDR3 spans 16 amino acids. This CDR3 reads CATSDRIAGQNNEQFF. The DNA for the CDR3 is TGTGCCACCAGTGATCGCATCGCGGGACAAAACAATGAGCAGTTCTTC.

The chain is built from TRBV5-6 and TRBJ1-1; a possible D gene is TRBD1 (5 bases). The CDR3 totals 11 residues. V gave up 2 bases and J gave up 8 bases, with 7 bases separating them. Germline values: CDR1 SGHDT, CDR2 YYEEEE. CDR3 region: CASSFYREAFF. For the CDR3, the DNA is TGTGCCAGCAGCTTTTACAGGGAAGCTTTCTTT.

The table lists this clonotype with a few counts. The CDR3 sequence: CASSETDRVRTHEKLFF. The CDR3 coding sequence is TGTGCCAGCAGTGAAACCGACAGGGTGCGGACCCATGAAAAACTGTTTTTT. The chain combines TRBV6-1 with TRBJ1-4, with 7 bases that match TRBD1. V was clipped by 2 bases and J by 6 bases; unmatched bases: 12. Germline values: CDR1 MNHNS, CDR2 SASEGT. The CDR3 runs 17 residues.